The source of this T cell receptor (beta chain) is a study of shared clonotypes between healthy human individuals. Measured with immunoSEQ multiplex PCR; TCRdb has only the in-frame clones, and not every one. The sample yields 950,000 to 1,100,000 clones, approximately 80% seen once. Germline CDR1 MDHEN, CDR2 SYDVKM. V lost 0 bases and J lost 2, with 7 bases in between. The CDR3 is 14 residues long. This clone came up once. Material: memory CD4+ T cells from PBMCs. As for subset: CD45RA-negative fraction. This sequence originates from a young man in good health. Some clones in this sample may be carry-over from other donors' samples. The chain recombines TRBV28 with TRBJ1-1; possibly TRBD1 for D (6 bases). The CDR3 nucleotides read TGTGCCAGCAGTTTATGGGGGGCAAACACTGAAGCTTTCTTT. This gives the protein CASSLWGANTEAFF.